Listed below are T cell receptor beta chains from one sample, sequenced in a study of Graves' ophthalmopathy and Graves' hyperthyroidism. TCRdb independently ran MiXCR on the multiplex PCR reads; one entry per CDR3 protein. The data hold about 500,000 distinct CDR3 sequences, with 14% observed a single time. Material: blood. The receptors were gathered from a woman under 40 with Graves' ophthalmopathy. CDR3s include the opening cysteine and the closing phenylalanine or tryptophan. The D gene is left open where the match is weak. The size field is filled for only some rows; it gives once, few, many or a size class.

J	V	size	D	DNA	CDR3
TRBJ2-5	TRBV5-1	many	NA	TGCGCCAGCAGCTTGGGAACAGCGCTCCAAGAGACCCAGTACTTC	CASSLGTALQETQYF
TRBJ1-5	TRBV12-3/TRBV12-4	many	TRBD1	TGTGCCAGCAGTATCGGGACAGGGACTCAGCCCCAGCATTTT	CASSIGTGTQPQHF
TRBJ1-1	TRBV2	many	TRBD1	TGTGCCAGCAGAGCCGGGACAGTGAACACTGAAGCTTTCTTT	CASRAGTVNTEAFF
TRBJ1-5	TRBV12-3/TRBV12-4	many	NA	TGTGCCAGCAGCTTACAGGGAGGCAATCAGCCCCAGCATTTT	CASSLQGGNQPQHF
TRBJ1-1	TRBV28	many	NA	TGTGCCAGCAGGGAAACAGTTGGGAACACTGAAGCTTTCTTT	CASRETVGNTEAFF
TRBJ1-1	TRBV28	many	TRBD1	TGTGCCAGCAGTTTGTCCCGGGACAGGGGAAAAGCTTTCTTT	CASSLSRDRGKAFF
TRBJ1-5	TRBV6-5	many	NA	TGTGCCAGCAGTTCTCACAGGAATAGCAATCAGCCCCAGCATTTT	CASSSHRNSNQPQHF
TRBJ1-2	TRBV7-8	NA	NA	TGTGCCAGCAGCTTAGCGCTGAGGAGCCAAGGCTACACCTTC	CASSLALRSQGYTF
TRBJ1-1	TRBV11-2	many	NA	TGTGCCAGCAGCTTAGATCGGGGAGGGGTGAGCACTGAAGCTTTCTTT	CASSLDRGGVSTEAFF
TRBJ2-5	TRBV30	NA	NA	TGTGCCTGGGACTCCGGACAAGAGACCCAGTACTTC	CAWDSGQETQYF
TRBJ1-1	TRBV2	many	NA	TGTGCCAGCACCAGAAGCGGGTTGGGTCGTGCTGCTTTCTTT	CASTRSGLGRAAFF
TRBJ2-5	TRBV12-3/TRBV12-4	NA	TRBD2	TGTGCCAGCAGCTCGACTAGCGGGATACGGACCCAGTACTTC	CASSSTSGIRTQYF
TRBJ1-6	TRBV6-1	many	TRBD1	TGTGCCAGCAGGGACAGGGGAGGTGGTTCACCCCTCCACTTT	CASRDRGGGSPLHF
TRBJ2-3	TRBV12-3/TRBV12-4	many	NA	TGTGCCAGCAGTTTCTCGGCGAAAGATACGCAGTATTTT	CASSFSAKDTQYF
TRBJ1-1	TRBV20-1	many	NA	TGCAGTGCTAGAGAGAGGGGCACGGACACTGAAGCTTTCTTT	CSARERGTDTEAFF
TRBJ2-7	TRBV6-1	many	NA	TGTGCCAGCAGTGGCAGGGTCGGAACCTACGAGCAGTACTTC	CASSGRVGTYEQYF
TRBJ1-1	TRBV13	NA	NA	TGTGCCAGCAGCTTAGGGTTAGCGAACACTGAAGCTTTCTTT	CASSLGLANTEAFF
TRBJ2-5	TRBV11-2	many	NA	TGTGCCAGCAGCCGTCGACTAGTTCCTGAGACCCAGTACTTC	CASSRRLVPETQYF
TRBJ1-2	TRBV12-3/TRBV12-4	few	TRBD1	TGTGCCAGCAGTCCCCCATGGGAGGGGGCCAATGGCTACACCTTC	CASSPPWEGANGYTF
TRBJ2-5	TRBV7-2	many	NA	TGTGCCACCGGTGGGGGGCGGCGGCGGGAGACCCAGTACTTC	CATGGGRRRETQYF
TRBJ1-2	TRBV6-1	many	NA	TGTGCCAGCAGTGAAGGGGCAGGGAGCTATGGCTACACCTTC	CASSEGAGSYGYTF
TRBJ1-2	TRBV9	NA	NA	TGTGCCAGCAGTGAGGACTACCCTAACTATGGCTACACCTTC	CASSEDYPNYGYTF
TRBJ1-3	TRBV2	NA	TRBD1	TGTGCCAGCACTCTGGACAGGGGCTCTGGAAACACCATATATTTT	CASTLDRGSGNTIYF
TRBJ1-2	TRBV20-1	many	TRBD1	TGCAGCCATGAGAGGGGGCTCGATGGCTACACCTTC	CSHERGLDGYTF
TRBJ2-5	TRBV2	NA	NA	TGTGCCAGCAGTGAAGACGGACAGAAAGAGACCCAGTACTTC	CASSEDGQKETQYF
TRBJ2-7	TRBV6-2/TRBV6-3	NA	TRBD2	TGTGCCAGCAGACTAGCGGGTCACGAGCAGTACTTC	CASRLAGHEQYF
TRBJ1-5	TRBV6-4	many	NA	TGTGCCAGCAGTGCCTTAGGGGGAAGGCAAAGCAATCAGCCCCAGCATTTT	CASSALGGRQSNQPQHF
TRBJ2-5	TRBV4-1	NA	NA	TGCGCCAGCAGCCAAGACCCCCAGACCCAGTACTTC	CASSQDPQTQYF
TRBJ2-5	TRBV6-1	many	NA	TGTGCCAGCAGGGCAGGGAGGAGTGAGACCCAGTACTTC	CASRAGRSETQYF
TRBJ2-5	TRBV11-2	many	NA	TGTGCCAGCAGCTTCGACCAAGAGACCCAGTACTTC	CASSFDQETQYF
TRBJ2-7	TRBV6-5	many	NA	TGTGCCAGCAGTTCCTACCCCGAAGGTCCTTCCTACGAGCAGTACTTC	CASSSYPEGPSYEQYF
TRBJ2-5	TRBV2	many	NA	TGTGCCAGCAGCGGGGACGTCCGGGAGACCCAGTACTTC	CASSGDVRETQYF
TRBJ2-7	TRBV12-3/TRBV12-4	NA	TRBD2	TGTGCCTCCGCGGGACTAGCGAACTACGAGCAGTACTTC	CASAGLANYEQYF
TRBJ1-2	TRBV6-1	many	NA	TGTGCCAGCAGGGCTCGGACAGAAAACTATGGCTACACCTTC	CASRARTENYGYTF
TRBJ2-7	TRBV19	few	NA	TGTGCCAGTAGTATAGATCGGCGGTCGCGCTCCTACGAGCAGTACTTC	CASSIDRRSRSYEQYF
TRBJ2-7	TRBV7-9	many	TRBD2	TGTGCCAGCAGCCCGCGGACTAGCGCTGCCTACGAGCAGTACTTC	CASSPRTSAAYEQYF
TRBJ2-2	TRBV7-3	many	NA	TGTGCCAGCAGCTCCTACAAGAACACCGGGGAGCTGTTTTTT	CASSSYKNTGELFF
TRBJ1-5	TRBV6-2/TRBV6-3	many	NA	TGTGCCAGCACCTTACGGCGGGCGGGTCAGCCCCAGCATTTT	CASTLRRAGQPQHF
TRBJ1-2	TRBV28	many	NA	TGTGCCAGCAGCCTCTTTCGGGACGGAGTGTATTATGGCTACACCTTC	CASSLFRDGVYYGYTF
TRBJ2-5	TRBV27	many	TRBD2	TGTGCCAGCAGTTTTGTTGGGACTAGCGGGAAGTACCAAGAGACCCAGTACTTC	CASSFVGTSGKYQETQYF
TRBJ1-1	TRBV28	many	TRBD1	TGTGCCAGCAGTTTTCCCCTCACAGGGGGGGACACTGAAGCTTTCTTT	CASSFPLTGGDTEAFF
TRBJ1-3	TRBV20-1	many	NA	TGCAGTGCGGCAGGACCATATACTGGAAACACCATATATTTT	CSAAGPYTGNTIYF
TRBJ1-3	TRBV11-3	few	NA	TGTGCCAACAGACATGAACTGGGGAACCCGATCCTCTCTGAAAACACCATATATTTT	CANRHELGNPILSENTIYF